The T cell receptor beta chain described here comes from a study of blood T cell repertoires in COVID-19. Study information: Material from acute and convalescent COVID-19 was sourced from the United States, Italy and Spain. The analysed material was cDNA or gDNA that came from T cells, B-cell-depleted T cells, or PBMCs.

Per the original methods: Amplification of reference gene primers provided the estimated nucleated cell counts. Profiled with immunoSEQ multiplex PCR; TCRdb holds only in-frame clones, not every one. V and J calls and clone size are copied from that table; D and trimming were computed from the DNA. The sample yields over 90,000 clones, roughly four fifths seen once. The sequenced sample consisted of peripheral blood. The source of this sequence is a man aged 45-60 years with active or convalescent COVID-19.

The chain's CDR3 is CASSVGQGATGELFF. For the CDR3, the DNA is TGTGCCAGCAGCGTAGGGCAGGGGGCTACCGGGGAGCTGTTTTTT. This chain links TRBV9 with TRBJ2-2; 8 bases are a match to TRBD1. This CDR3 has 15 residues. With 0 bases clipped from V and 5 bases from J, the junction kept 3 bases outside the gene matches. Looked up from germline, CDR1 is SGDLS and CDR2 is YYNGEE.